A single sample is the source of the 30 T cell receptor beta chains below, sequenced in a study of blood T cells in healthy people across ages (dated by TCRdb to about 2015). Library prep was done by 5' RACE. For sequencing, an Illumina HiSeq 2500 was employed. A second PCR of about 7 to 12 cycles was run with a J-beta primer mix and a sample-barcoded 5' primer. The public reads were reprocessed in TCRdb via fastp at Q25 and MiXCR, keeping in-frame beta chains. CDR3 protein sequences are deduplicated, and each keeps its most common genes and DNA. The sample includes just over 800,000 distinct CDR3 sequences, with 62% observed a single time. Roughly a quarter of the sample is in the top ten clones. Sequencing was carried out using blood. The receptors were sampled from a man aged 30-40 years in good health.

This chain joins TRBV5-6 and TRBJ1-1; a possible D gene is TRBD1 (5 bases). Germline V lookup: CDR1 SGHDT, CDR2 YYEEEE. V was pared by 9 bases and J by 0 bases, with 15 bases between. This CDR3 has 14 residues. The CDR3 loop reads CATAWGRLNTEAFF. CDR3 bases: TGTGCCACTGCTTGGGGCAGACTGAACACTGAAGCTTTCTTT.

CDR3 DNA: TGTGCCAGCAGTTTAATCCAGGGAGGTGAAAAACTGTTTTTT. This sequence encodes CASSLIQGGEKLFF. The genes are TRBV27 and TRBJ1-4, with D possibly TRBD1 on 5 matching bases. CDR1 and CDR2 from the germline V gene are MNHEY and SMNVEV (reference sequence). This CDR3 spans 14 amino acids. The V end lost 2 bases, the J end lost 7 bases, and 11 bases lay between the germline ends.

This sequence joins TRBV27 and TRBJ2-7, with 10 nucleotides matching TRBD2. The J segment lost 2 bases and the V segment lost 2 bases, leaving 6 bases of the junction unmatched. Looked up from germline, CDR1 is MNHEY and CDR2 is SMNVEV (reference sequence). The CDR3 contains 16 residues. CDR3 protein: CASSLVAGGLPYEQYF. DNA of the CDR3: TGTGCCAGCAGTTTAGTAGCGGGGGGCCTCCCCTACGAGCAGTACTTC.

This sequence joins TRBV7-2 and TRBJ1-6; 10 bases align to TRBD1. The V and J ends lost 0 bases and 7 bases, in that order; junction bases with no gene match: 3. The germline V gene has CDR1 SGHTA and CDR2 FQGNSA. The CDR3 contains 16 residues. The CDR3 sequence is CASSLAPGQGNSPLHF. As DNA, the CDR3 is TGTGCCAGCAGCTTAGCGCCGGGACAGGGGAATTCACCCCTCCACTTT.

The chain recombines TRBV20-1 with TRBJ2-5; D gene uncertain. The germline V and J ends were trimmed by 2 bases and 2 bases, with 3 bases remaining between them. The germline CDR1 and CDR2 sequences are DFQATT and SNEGSKA (reference sequence). This CDR3 spans 11 amino acids. The CDR3 DNA reads as TGCAGTGCTAGACCTCAAGAGACCCAGTACTTC. Its protein product is CSARPQETQYF.

V and J are TRBV28 and TRBJ2-7; TRBD2 matches 10 bases. CDR1 is MDHEN and CDR2 is SYDVKM in the germline V gene. Trimming removed 5 bases from V and 4 bases from J; junction bases left unmatched: 8. The CDR3 runs to 15 residues. CDR3 DNA: TGTGCCAGCAGTGGGGTTAGCGGGGGGTATTACGAGCAGTACTTC. It yields the protein CASSGVSGGYYEQYF.

The count of this clonotype is one. The chain carries TRBV9 and TRBJ1-2; D remains ambiguous. V gave up 0 bases and J gave up 4 bases, with 10 bases separating them. Germline values: CDR1 SGDLS, CDR2 YYNGEE. The CDR3 has 14 residues. CDR3 coding DNA: TGTGCCAGCAGCGTAGACAGTGCTACCTATGGCTACACCTTC. Protein product: CASSVDSATYGYTF. The whole variable domain, remainder taken from reference TRBV9 and TRBJ1-2, is DSGVTQTPKHLITATGQRVTLRCSPRSGDLSVYWYQQSLDQGLQFLIQYYNGEERAKGNILERFSAQQFPDLHSELNLSSLELGDSALYFCASSVDSATYGYTFGSGTRLTVV.

The rearrangement joins TRBV10-3 to TRBJ2-4; no reliable D call. The DNA end favors TRBJ2-7, so the J call may be wrong. This CDR3 region has 12 residues. Germline CDR1 is ENHRY and CDR2 is SYGVKD. The CDR3 is CAISEQIYEQYF. CDR3 nucleotide sequence: TGTGCCATCAGTGAACAGATCTACGAGCAGTACTTC.

This clonotype came up a few times. This chain joins TRBV6-5 and TRBJ2-5; 8 nucleotides line up with TRBD1. The J call may not be correct, given that the DNA end is closer to TRBJ2-7. Germline loops: CDR1 MNHEY, CDR2 SVGAGI. There are 15 residues in the CDR3. The CDR3 reads CASSAGQGYGYEQYF. In DNA form, the CDR3 reads TGTGCCAGCAGTGCTGGACAGGGTTACGGCTACGAGCAGTACTTC.

Only one count was recorded for this clonotype. This chain connects TRBV12-3 or TRBV12-4 to TRBJ1-2, with 9 bases lining up with TRBD1. The CDR3 totals 16 residues. V trimming: 5 bases; J trimming: 8 bases; junction bases outside the gene matches: 15. CDR3 region: CASSPSLPGQGGGYTF. In nucleotides, the CDR3 is TGTGCCAGCAGTCCGTCCCTTCCGGGACAGGGAGGCGGCTACACCTTC.

The sample holds many counts of this clonotype. The V gene is TRBV28, the J gene TRBJ2-3; no reliable D call. The V gene lost 8 bases and the J gene lost 6 bases, with 9 bases spanning the gap. In germline, CDR1 is MDHEN, CDR2 SYDVKM. The CDR3 contains 11 residues. The CDR3 is CASGRLDTQYF. CDR3 nucleotides: TGTGCCAGCGGCCGTCTGGATACGCAGTATTTT.

V usage is TRBV7-9 and J usage is TRBJ2-1, with D possibly matching TRBD1 (6 bases). The CDR3 runs 15 residues. Trimming took 6 bases from V and 4 from J, leaving 16 bases between them. Germline V gives CDR1 SEHNR, CDR2 FQNEAQ (reference sequence). CDR3: CASSLIVGQYNEQFF. The CDR3 DNA sequence: TGTGCCAGCAGTTTAATTGTCGGACAGTACAATGAGCAGTTCTTC.

This clonotype was seen more than once but under ten times. The V call is TRBV29-1, the J call TRBJ2-3; 7 bases align to TRBD2. With 4 bases clipped from V and 0 bases from J, the junction kept 4 bases outside the gene matches. CDR1 is SQVTM, CDR2 ANQGSEA, per germline. This CDR3 has 14 amino acids. This CDR3 is CSVVGAGSTDTQYF. CDR3 coding DNA: TGCAGCGTTGTCGGAGCGGGGAGCACAGATACGCAGTATTTT.

The chain has TRBV20-1 and TRBJ1-1; D gene ambiguous. The germline gives CDR1 DFQATT, CDR2 SNEGSKA (reference sequence). The CDR3 loop spans 13 amino acids. V gave up 3 bases and J gave up 1 base, with 9 bases separating them. The CDR3 is CSARGRTNTEAFF. As DNA, the CDR3 is TGCAGTGCTAGGGGGAGGACGAACACTGAAGCTTTCTTT.

This CDR3 reads CASSSRAGGNYNEQFF. CDR3 nucleotides: TGTGCCAGCAGCTCCCGAGCGGGGGGCAATTACAATGAGCAGTTCTTC. This chain connects TRBV5-5 to TRBJ2-1, with 9 bases matching TRBD2. Germline CDR1 SGHKS, CDR2 YYEKEE (reference sequence). J gave up 4 bases and V 3 bases, and 8 bases lay outside the gene matches. CDR3 length equals 16 residues.

Remarks on this clonotype: A junction end diverges from the germline sequence, so it may reflect a read error. The chain couples TRBV5-5 to TRBJ2-3, with 7 bases that match TRBD2. Looked up from germline, CDR1 is SGHKS and CDR2 is YYEKEE (reference sequence). CDR3 length: 15 residues. CDR3 nucleotide sequence: TGTGCCAGCAGCTTGTGGCCGACTAGCACAGACACGCAGTATTTT. Translation: CASSLWPTSTDTQYF.

The rearrangement joins TRBV15 to TRBJ2-5, with D uncertain. This CDR3 has 16 residues. V lost 2 bases to trimming and J lost 5 bases, with 18 bases between them. Germline V gives CDR1 LNHNV, CDR2 YYDKDF (reference sequence). The CDR3 reads CATSRRGRVSRETQYF. In DNA form, the CDR3 reads TGTGCCACCAGCAGAAGAGGAAGGGTCTCCCGGGAGACCCAGTACTTC.

Notes on this clonotype: This may stem from a read error, because a much larger clone lies one nucleotide away. The gene calls are TRBV7-9 and TRBJ2-5, with 11 bases matching TRBD2. CDR1 is SEHNR, CDR2 FQNEAQ, per germline (reference sequence). This CDR3 spans 15 amino acids. The junction had 13 bases not matched to a gene; V was cut back by 5 bases and J by 11 bases. The CDR3 coding sequence is TGTGCCAGCAGCCCCACTAGCGGGGGTCGGAATGAGCAGTACTTC. It translates to CASSPTSGGRNEQYF.

The rearrangement uses TRBV13 and TRBJ2-2, with a weak D call TRBD2 (5 bases). The CDR3 runs 13 residues. V dropped 3 bases and J dropped 5 bases, with 7 bases sitting between them. Germline values: CDR1 PRHDT, CDR2 FYEKMQ (reference sequence). The DNA of the CDR3 is TGTGCCAGCAGCTTTTCGGGGACCGGGGAGCTGTTTTTT. Encoded protein: CASSFSGTGELFF.

The genes are TRBV20-1 and TRBJ2-4; 7 bases are a match to TRBD2. Per the germline V gene, CDR1 is DFQATT and CDR2 is SNEGSKA (reference sequence). The CDR3 sequence is 13 residues long. V lost 5 bases to trimming and J lost 7 bases; unmatched junction nucleotides: 8. DNA for the CDR3: TGCAGTGCTGGGGGGGGTGGAGGGAACATTCAGTACTTC. Its translation is CSAGGGGGNIQYF.

The chain couples TRBV4-2 to TRBJ2-2; the match to TRBD2 covers 10 bases. J lost 4 bases, V lost 6 bases, and 2 bases had no gene match. Germline CDR1 is LGHNA and CDR2 is YNFKEQ. CDR3 length: 14 residues. The CDR3 DNA follows: TGTGCCAGCAGGTCTAGCGGGGGCACCGGGGAGCTGTTTTTT. It is translated as CASRSSGGTGELFF.

Only a few counts were recorded for this clonotype. The chain links TRBV27 to TRBJ2-5; 9 bases fit TRBD2. The germline CDR1 and CDR2 sequences are MNHEY and SMNVEV (reference sequence). The CDR3 extends over 16 amino acids. Trimming took 2 bases from V and 1 from J; bases not matched to a gene: 5. The CDR3 is CASSLRAGGIQETQYF. CDR3 bases: TGTGCCAGCAGTTTACGAGCGGGGGGAATCCAAGAGACCCAGTACTTC.

The chain employs TRBV18 and TRBJ2-5; the match to TRBD2 covers 11 bases. There are 18 residues in the CDR3. V gave up 5 bases and J gave up 7 bases; unmatched junction bases: 18. Per the germline V gene, CDR1 is KGHSH and CDR2 is LQKENI. CDR3 loop: CASSSNPGTSGSTWTQYF. For the CDR3, the DNA is TGTGCCAGCTCATCGAACCCCGGGACTAGCGGTTCGACGTGGACCCAGTACTTC.

The rearrangement joins TRBV15 to TRBJ1-1, with no clear D. Trimming shortened V by 0 bases and J by 4 bases, and 12 bases separated the two germline ends. This CDR3 is 15 amino acids long. Germline CDR1 and CDR2: LNHNV and YYDKDF (reference sequence). CDR3 residues: CATSREPLSATEAFF. CDR3 coding DNA: TGTGCCACCAGCAGAGAGCCCCTCTCGGCCACTGAAGCTTTCTTT.

The rearrangement joins TRBV28 to TRBJ2-7, with TRBD1 identical over 9 bases. The CDR3 runs 14 residues. Germline V gene lookup returns CDR1 MDHEN and CDR2 SYDVKM. With V trimmed by 8 bases and J by 5 bases, 10 bases remained unmatched. In DNA form, the CDR3 reads TGTGCCAGCGGATCCGGGACAGGGTATGACGAGCAGTACTTC. It translates to CASGSGTGYDEQYF.

V gene TRBV20-1 combines with J gene TRBJ2-5, with 9 bases matching TRBD1. The CDR3 is made up of 14 amino acids. Germline-derived CDR1 and CDR2 are DFQATT and SNEGSKA (reference sequence). Unmatched junction bases numbered 5, after V lost 1 base and J lost 5 bases. The CDR3 here is CSARGGTGKETQYF. CDR3 DNA: TGCAGTGCTAGAGGGGGGACAGGGAAGGAGACCCAGTACTTC.

V gene TRBV5-1 combines with J gene TRBJ2-1; D call uncertain. V was pared by 4 bases and J by 5 bases, with 10 bases between. Germline CDR1 and CDR2: SGHRS and YFSETQ. This CDR3 has 13 residues. The CDR3 is CASSTAQNNEQFF. The CDR3, as DNA: TGCGCCAGCAGCACCGCTCAAAACAATGAGCAGTTCTTC. Filled out from reference TRBV5-1 and TRBJ2-1, the complete variable domain reads KAGVTQTPRYLIKTRGQQVTLSCSPISGHRSVSWYQQTPGQGLQFLFEYFSETQRNKGNFPGRFSGRQFSNSRSEMNVSTLELGDSALYLCASSTAQNNEQFFGPGTRLTVL.

Details on this clonotype: One end of the junction varies from germline; a read error may be responsible. The chain recombines TRBV5-1 with TRBJ2-7; D could derive from TRBD1 or TRBD2 (5 bases each). Germline V CDR1 and CDR2: SGHRS, YFSETQ. The CDR3 totals 13 residues. The CDR3 nucleotides read TGCGCCAGCAGTGGGACGGACTCCCACGAGCAGTACTTC. Its protein product is CASSGTDSHEQYF.

Only a few counts were recorded for this clonotype. Mismatch with germline at one junction end may stem from a read error. The rearrangement links TRBV15 to TRBJ2-7; no definite D call. This CDR3 has 16 residues. Germline loops: CDR1 LNHNV, CDR2 YYDKDF (reference sequence). The CDR3 nucleotides are TGTGCCACCAGTAGAGACAAGGGCTACAACTCCTACGAGCAGTACTTC. Protein: CATSRDKGYNSYEQYF.

The chain employs TRBV28 and TRBJ1-6; 7 bases are shared with TRBD1. This CDR3 is 15 amino acids long. The V and J ends lost 4 bases and 8 bases, in that order; junction bases with no gene match: 8. Germline V gene data show CDR1 as MDHEN and CDR2 as SYDVKM. CDR3 nucleotide sequence: TGTGCCAGCAGTTGGACCCGGACAGGAGATTCACCCCTCCACTTT. This gives the protein CASSWTRTGDSPLHF.